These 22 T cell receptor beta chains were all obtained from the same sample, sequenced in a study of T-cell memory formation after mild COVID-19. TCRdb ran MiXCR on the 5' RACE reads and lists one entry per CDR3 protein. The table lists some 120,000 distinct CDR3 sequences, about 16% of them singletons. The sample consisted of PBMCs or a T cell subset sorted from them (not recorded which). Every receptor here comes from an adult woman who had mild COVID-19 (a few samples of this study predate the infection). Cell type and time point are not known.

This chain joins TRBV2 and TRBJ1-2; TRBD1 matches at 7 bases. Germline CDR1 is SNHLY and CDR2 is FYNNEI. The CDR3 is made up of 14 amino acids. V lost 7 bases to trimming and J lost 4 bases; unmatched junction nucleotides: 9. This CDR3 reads CASNFDRASYGYTF. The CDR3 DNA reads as TGTGCCAGCAACTTTGACAGGGCTAGCTATGGCTACACCTTC.

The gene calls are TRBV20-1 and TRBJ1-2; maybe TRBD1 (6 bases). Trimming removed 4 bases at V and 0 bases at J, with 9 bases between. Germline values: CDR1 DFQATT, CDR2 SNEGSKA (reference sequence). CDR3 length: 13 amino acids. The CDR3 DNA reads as TGCAGTGCTAAGGACAGCGCTAACTATGGCTACACCTTC. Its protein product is CSAKDSANYGYTF.

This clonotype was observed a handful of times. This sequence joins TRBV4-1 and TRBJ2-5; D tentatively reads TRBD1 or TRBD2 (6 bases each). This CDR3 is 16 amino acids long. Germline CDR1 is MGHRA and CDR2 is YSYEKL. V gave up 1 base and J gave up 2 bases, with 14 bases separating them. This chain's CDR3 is CASSQVLGGLQETQYF. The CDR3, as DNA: TGCGCCAGCAGCCAAGTTCTGGGGGGCTTACAAGAGACCCAGTACTTC.

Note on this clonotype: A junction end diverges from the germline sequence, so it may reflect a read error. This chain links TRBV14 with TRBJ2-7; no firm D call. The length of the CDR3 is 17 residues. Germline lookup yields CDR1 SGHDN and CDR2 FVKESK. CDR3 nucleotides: TGTGCCAGCAGCCAAGAAGTTGAAGGAGTTTTATCCTACGAGCAGTGCTTC. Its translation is CASSQEVEGVLSYEQCF. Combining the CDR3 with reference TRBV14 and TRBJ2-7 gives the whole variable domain EAGVTQFPSHSVIEKGQTVTLRCDPISGHDNLYWYRRVMGKEIKFLLHFVKESKQDESGMPNNRFLAERTGGTYSTLKVQPAELEDSGVYFCASSQEVEGVLSYEQCFGPGTRLTVT.

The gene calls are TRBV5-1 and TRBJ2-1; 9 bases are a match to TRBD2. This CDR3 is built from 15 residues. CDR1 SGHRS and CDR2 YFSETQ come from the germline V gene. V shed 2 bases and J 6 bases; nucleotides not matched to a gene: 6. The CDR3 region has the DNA TGCGCCAGCAGCTTACCCTTAGCGGGAGCCAATGAGCAGTTCTTC. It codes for CASSLPLAGANEQFF.

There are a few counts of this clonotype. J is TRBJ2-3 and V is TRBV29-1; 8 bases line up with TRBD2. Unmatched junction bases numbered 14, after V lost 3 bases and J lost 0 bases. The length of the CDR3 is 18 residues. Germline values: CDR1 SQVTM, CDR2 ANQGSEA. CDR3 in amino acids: CSVDPVSGASGSTDTQYF. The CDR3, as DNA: TGCAGCGTTGACCCCGTATCGGGAGCTAGCGGGAGCACAGATACGCAGTATTTT.

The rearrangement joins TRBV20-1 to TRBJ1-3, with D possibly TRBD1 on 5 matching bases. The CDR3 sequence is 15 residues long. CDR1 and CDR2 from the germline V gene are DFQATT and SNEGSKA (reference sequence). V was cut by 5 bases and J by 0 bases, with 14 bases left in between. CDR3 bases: TGCAGTGCTCCCACAGGCAAGGACTCTGGAAACACCATATATTTT. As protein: CSAPTGKDSGNTIYF.

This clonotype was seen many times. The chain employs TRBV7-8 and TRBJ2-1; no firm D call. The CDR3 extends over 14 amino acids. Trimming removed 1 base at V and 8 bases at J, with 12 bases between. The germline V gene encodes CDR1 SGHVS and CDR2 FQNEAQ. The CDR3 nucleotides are TGTGCCAGCAGCTTAGGGCCCTCCGGCGATGAGCAGTTCTTC. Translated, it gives CASSLGPSGDEQFF.

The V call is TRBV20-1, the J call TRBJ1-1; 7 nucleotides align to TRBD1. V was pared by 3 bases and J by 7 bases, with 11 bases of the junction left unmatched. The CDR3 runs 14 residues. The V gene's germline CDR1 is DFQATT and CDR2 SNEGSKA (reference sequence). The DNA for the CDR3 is TGCAGTGCTAGTCAGCCGCGACAGGGCCGTGAAGCTTTCTTT. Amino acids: CSASQPRQGREAFF.

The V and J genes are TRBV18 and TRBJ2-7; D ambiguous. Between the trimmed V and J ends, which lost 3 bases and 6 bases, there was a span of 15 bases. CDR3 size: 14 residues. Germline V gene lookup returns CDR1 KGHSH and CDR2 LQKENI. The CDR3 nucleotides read TGTGCCAGCTCACCGACAAGGGTGGCCGGCGAGCAGTACTTC. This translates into CASSPTRVAGEQYF.

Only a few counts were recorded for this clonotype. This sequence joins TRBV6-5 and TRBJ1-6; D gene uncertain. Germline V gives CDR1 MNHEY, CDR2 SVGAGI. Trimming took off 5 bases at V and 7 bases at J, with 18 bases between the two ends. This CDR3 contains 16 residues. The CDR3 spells CASSPAYGGRNSPLHF. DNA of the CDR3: TGTGCCAGCAGTCCAGCTTATGGCGGTCGAAATTCACCCCTCCACTTT.

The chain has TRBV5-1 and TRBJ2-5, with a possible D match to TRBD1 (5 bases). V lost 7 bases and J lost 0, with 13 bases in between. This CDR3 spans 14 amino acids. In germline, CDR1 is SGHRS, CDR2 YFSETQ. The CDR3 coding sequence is TGCGCCAGCCAGAAGGACACCAACCAAGAGACCCAGTACTTC. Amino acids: CASQKDTNQETQYF.

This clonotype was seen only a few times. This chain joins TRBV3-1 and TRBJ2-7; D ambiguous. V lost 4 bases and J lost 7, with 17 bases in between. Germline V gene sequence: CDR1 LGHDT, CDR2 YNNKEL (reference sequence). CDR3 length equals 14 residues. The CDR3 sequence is CASSRMTSAGEQYF. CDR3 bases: TGTGCCAGCAGCCGCATGACCAGCGCCGGTGAGCAGTACTTC.

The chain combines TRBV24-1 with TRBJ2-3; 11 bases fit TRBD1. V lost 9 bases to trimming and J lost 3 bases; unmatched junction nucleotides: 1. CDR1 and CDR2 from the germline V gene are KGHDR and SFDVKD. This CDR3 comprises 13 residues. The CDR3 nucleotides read TGTGCCACCGGGACAGGGGGGACAGATACGCAGTATTTT. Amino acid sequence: CATGTGGTDTQYF.

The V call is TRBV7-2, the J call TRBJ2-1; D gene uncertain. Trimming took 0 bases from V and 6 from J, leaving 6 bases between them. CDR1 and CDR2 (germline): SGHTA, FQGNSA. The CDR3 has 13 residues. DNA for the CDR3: TGTGCCAGCAGCTTAGCGCTGGGCAATGAGCAGTTCTTC. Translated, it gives CASSLALGNEQFF.

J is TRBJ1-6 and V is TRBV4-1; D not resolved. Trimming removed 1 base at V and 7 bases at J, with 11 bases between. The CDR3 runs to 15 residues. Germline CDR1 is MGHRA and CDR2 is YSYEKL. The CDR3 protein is CASSQVEGRNSPLHF. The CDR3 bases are TGCGCCAGCAGCCAAGTCGAGGGAAGGAATTCACCCCTCCACTTT.

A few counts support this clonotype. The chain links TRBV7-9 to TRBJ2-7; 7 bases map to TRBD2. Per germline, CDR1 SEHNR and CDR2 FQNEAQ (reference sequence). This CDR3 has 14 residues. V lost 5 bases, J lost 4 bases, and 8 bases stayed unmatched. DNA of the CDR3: TGTGCCAGCAGCCGCGGGACTAATCGGTACGAGCAGTACTTC. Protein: CASSRGTNRYEQYF.

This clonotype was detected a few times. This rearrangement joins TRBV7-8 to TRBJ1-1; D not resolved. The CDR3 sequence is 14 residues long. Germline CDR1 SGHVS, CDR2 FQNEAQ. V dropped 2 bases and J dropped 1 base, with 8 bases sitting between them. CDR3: CASSLQTANTEAFF. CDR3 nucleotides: TGTGCCAGCAGCTTACAAACAGCGAACACTGAAGCTTTCTTT.

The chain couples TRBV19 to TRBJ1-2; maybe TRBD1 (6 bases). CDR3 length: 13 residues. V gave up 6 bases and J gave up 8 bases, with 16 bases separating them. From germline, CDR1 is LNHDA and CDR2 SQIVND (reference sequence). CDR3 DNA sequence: TGTGCCAGTAGCACCTCACAGGGACGCGGCTACACCTTC. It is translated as CASSTSQGRGYTF. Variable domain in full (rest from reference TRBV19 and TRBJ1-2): DGGITQSPKYLFRKEGQNVTLSCEQNLNHDAMYWYRQDPGQGLRLIYYSQIVNDFQKGDIAEGYSVSREKKESFPLTVTSAQKNPTAFYLCASSTSQGRGYTFGSGTRLTVV.

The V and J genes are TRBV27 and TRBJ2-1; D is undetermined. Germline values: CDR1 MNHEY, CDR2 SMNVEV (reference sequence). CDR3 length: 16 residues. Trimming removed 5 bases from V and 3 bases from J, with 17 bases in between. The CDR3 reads CASSLLPRYDYNEQFF. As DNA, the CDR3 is TGTGCCAGCAGTCTCCTCCCGCGGTACGACTACAATGAGCAGTTCTTC.

CDR3 loop: CASSPGPGTGLKRAFF. The DNA of the CDR3 is TGTGCCAGCTCACCCGGTCCCGGGACAGGTTTGAAACGAGCTTTCTTT. This chain connects TRBV18 to TRBJ1-1, with 8 bases identical to TRBD1. Trimming removed 3 bases from V and 10 bases from J; junction bases left unmatched: 16. Germline values: CDR1 KGHSH, CDR2 LQKENI. The CDR3 extends over 16 amino acids.

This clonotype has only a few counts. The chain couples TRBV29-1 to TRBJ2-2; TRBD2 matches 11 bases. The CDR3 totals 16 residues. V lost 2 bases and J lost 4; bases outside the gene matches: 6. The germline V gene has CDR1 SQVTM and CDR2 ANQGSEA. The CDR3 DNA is TGCAGCGTTGAATCTCCTAGCGGGAGGTTCACCGGGGAGCTGTTTTTT. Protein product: CSVESPSGRFTGELFF.